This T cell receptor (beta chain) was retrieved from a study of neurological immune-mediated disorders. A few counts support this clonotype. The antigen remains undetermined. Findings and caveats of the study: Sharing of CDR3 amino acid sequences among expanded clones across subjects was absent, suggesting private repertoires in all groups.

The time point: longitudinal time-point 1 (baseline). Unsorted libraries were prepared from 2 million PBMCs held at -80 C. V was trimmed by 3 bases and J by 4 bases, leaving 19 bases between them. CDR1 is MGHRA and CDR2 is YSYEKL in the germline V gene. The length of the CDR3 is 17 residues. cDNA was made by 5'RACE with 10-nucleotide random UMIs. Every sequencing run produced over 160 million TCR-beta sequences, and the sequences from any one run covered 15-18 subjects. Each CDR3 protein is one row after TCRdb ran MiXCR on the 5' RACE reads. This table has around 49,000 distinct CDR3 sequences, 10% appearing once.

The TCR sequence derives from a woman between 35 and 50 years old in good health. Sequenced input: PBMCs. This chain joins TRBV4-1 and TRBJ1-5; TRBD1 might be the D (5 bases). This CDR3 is CASSQDDQGIGNQPQHF. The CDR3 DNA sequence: TGCGCCAGCAGCCAGGACGACCAGGGAATTGGGAATCAGCCCCAGCATTTT.